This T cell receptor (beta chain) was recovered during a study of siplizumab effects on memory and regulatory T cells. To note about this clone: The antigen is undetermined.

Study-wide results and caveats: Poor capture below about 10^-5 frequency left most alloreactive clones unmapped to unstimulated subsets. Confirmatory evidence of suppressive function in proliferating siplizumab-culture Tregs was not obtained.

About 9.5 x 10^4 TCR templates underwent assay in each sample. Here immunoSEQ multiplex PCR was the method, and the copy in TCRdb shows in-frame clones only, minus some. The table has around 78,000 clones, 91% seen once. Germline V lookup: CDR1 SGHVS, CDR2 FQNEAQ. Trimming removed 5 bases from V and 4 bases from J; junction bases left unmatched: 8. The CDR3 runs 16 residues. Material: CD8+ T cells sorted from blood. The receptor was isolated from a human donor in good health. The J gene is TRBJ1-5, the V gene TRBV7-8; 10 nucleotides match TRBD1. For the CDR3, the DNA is TGTGCCAGCAGCACTCGGACAGGGGGTTATAATCAGCCCCAGCATTTT. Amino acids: CASSTRTGGYNQPQHF.